These T cell receptor beta chains were read from a single sample in a study of blood T cell repertoires in COVID-19. The assay was immunoSEQ multiplex PCR, and TCRdb's table has in-frame clones only and misses some. The sample includes some 96,000 clones, just over 85% of them seen just once. Sequencing was done on a sample of peripheral blood. The receptors stem from a human donor in a cohort sampled during active COVID-19. The CDR3 runs from the conserved cysteine through the conserved F or W. The D gene is left open where the match is weak. The size entry is marked missing in some rows and otherwise reads once, few, many or a size class.

cdr3_nt | cdr3_aa | v_call | clone_size | d_call | j_call
TGTGCCAGTAGCCGAACAACCGACAGATTTGAAAAACTGTTTTTT | CASSRTTDRFEKLFF | TRBV19 | - | - | TRBJ1-4
TGTGCCAGCAGCCAAGTCCGTGGGGGAGGTGAGCAGTTCTTC | CASSQVRGGGEQFF | TRBV14 | - | - | TRBJ2-1
TGTGCCAGTAGTGAAGTACCGGGACAAGAGCAGTTCTTC | CASSEVPGQEQFF | TRBV19 | - | - | TRBJ2-1
TGTGCTAGTGGTTTAGCGGGAGGGCCCTCCAATGAGCAGTTCTTC | CASGLAGGPSNEQFF | TRBV12-5 | once | TRBD2 | TRBJ2-1
TGTGCCAGCAGTTCATGGGGGGACACCGGGGAGCTGTTTTTT | CASSSWGDTGELFF | TRBV25-1 | - | - | TRBJ2-2
TGTGCCAGCAGCTTACGACAGGGCTATGGCTACACCTTC | CASSLRQGYGYTF | TRBV7-9 | - | TRBD1 | TRBJ1-2
TGTGCCAGCAGACACACTAGCGACCAAGAGACCCAGTACTTC | CASRHTSDQETQYF | TRBV7-2 | - | TRBD2 | TRBJ2-5
TGTGCCAGCTCACCGTCAGGGGCTAGCGGAGGGGAGCAGTACTTC | CASSPSGASGGEQYF | TRBV18 | - | - | TRBJ2-7
TGTGCCAGCAGTTCCCCCCGGTACAATGAGCAGTTCTTC | CASSSPRYNEQFF | TRBV27 | - | - | TRBJ2-1
TGTGCCAGCAGTGAAGCGGGACTCACGAATTCACCCCTCCACTTT | CASSEAGLTNSPLHF | TRBV2 | - | - | TRBJ1-6
TGTGCCAGCAGCGTTACAGGGGGTGGGGGGCAGCCCCAGCATTTT | CASSVTGGGGQPQHF | TRBV11-2 | - | TRBD1 | TRBJ1-5
TGTGCCATCAGTGATGACCCGCGGGAGGGGCTGGGTAAGCGAGAGACCCAGTACTTC | CAISDDPREGLGKRETQYF | TRBV10-3 | - | TRBD2 | TRBJ2-5